Listed here are 23 T cell receptor beta chains from one sample, sequenced in a study of blood T cell repertoires in COVID-19. Clones were sequenced by immunoSEQ multiplex PCR, and TCRdb holds only the in-frame ones, with some missing. The sample has around 280,000 clones, about 90% seen once. The sample comprised peripheral blood. Every receptor here comes from a woman under 40 who had recovered from COVID-19.

The J gene is TRBJ2-7, the V gene TRBV25-1, with 11 bases aligning to TRBD2. Losses at the gene ends were 8 bases for V and 6 bases for J; bases not matched to a gene: 12. CDR3 length: 15 residues. The V gene's germline CDR1 is MGHDK and CDR2 SYGVNS. CDR3 sequence reads: CASRKTSGVSGEQYF. The CDR3, as DNA: TGTGCCAGCCGCAAGACTAGCGGGGTATCGGGCGAGCAGTACTTC.

This chain joins TRBV3-1 (or the pseudogene TRBV3-2) and TRBJ2-2, with D unresolved. There are 14 residues in the CDR3. From germline, CDR1 is LGHDT and CDR2 YNNKEL (reference sequence). Trimming stripped 0 bases from V and 9 bases from J, with 11 bases between. The CDR3 nucleotides are TGTGCCAGCAGCCAAGATGTCACGGTGCGGGAGCTGTTTTTT. Encoded protein: CASSQDVTVRELFF.

The chain recombines TRBV10-3 with TRBJ1-2, with TRBD1 as a possible D gene (6 bases). Trimming took 3 bases from V and 4 from J, leaving 12 bases between them. The CDR3 has 14 amino acids. Germline V gene lookup returns CDR1 ENHRY and CDR2 SYGVKD. The CDR3 nucleotides read TGTGCCATCAGTGACAGGGGATTGGGCTATGGCTACACCTTC. Translation gives CAISDRGLGYGYTF.

This clone appeared once. The gene calls are TRBV18 and TRBJ1-1, with D maybe TRBD1 (6 bases). The CDR3 runs 14 residues. The ends were cut back, 6 bases at V and 3 bases at J, with 14 bases in the middle. In germline, CDR1 is KGHSH, CDR2 LQKENI. CDR3 sequence reads: CASSQTKGDTEAFF. Written as DNA, the CDR3 is TGTGCCAGCTCCCAAACCAAGGGGGACACTGAAGCTTTCTTT.

This clone has just one count. The J gene is TRBJ1-2, the V gene TRBV18; no definite D call. The V gene's germline CDR1 is KGHSH and CDR2 LQKENI. CDR3 size: 17 residues. The V end was cut by 4 bases, the J end by 0 bases, with 18 bases between. As DNA, the CDR3 is TGTGCCAGCTCACGCGATCAACCCCGCCGCCCTAACTATGGCTACACCTTC. Translation: CASSRDQPRRPNYGYTF.

The gene calls are TRBV5-1 and TRBJ2-1, with 7 bases lining up with TRBD1. Germline V gives CDR1 SGHRS, CDR2 YFSETQ. The J segment lost 5 bases and the V segment lost 4 bases, leaving 6 bases of the junction unmatched. This CDR3 is 14 amino acids long. CDR3 residues: CASSPGTANNEQFF. CDR3 coding DNA: TGCGCCAGCAGCCCCGGGACAGCCAACAATGAGCAGTTCTTC. Filled out from reference TRBV5-1 and TRBJ2-1, the complete variable domain reads KAGVTQTPRYLIKTRGQQVTLSCSPISGHRSVSWYQQTPGQGLQFLFEYFSETQRNKGNFPGRFSGRQFSNSRSEMNVSTLELGDSALYLCASSPGTANNEQFFGPGTRLTVL.

The V and J genes are TRBV20-1 and TRBJ2-1; TRBD2 is a possible D gene (5 bases). V gave up 0 bases and J gave up 10 bases, with 7 bases separating them. Germline CDR1 and CDR2: DFQATT and SNEGSKA (reference sequence). There are 11 residues in the CDR3. The CDR3 DNA reads as TGCAGTGCTAGAGATGAGCGGGAGCAGTTCTTC. As protein: CSARDEREQFF.

This rearrangement joins TRBV19 to TRBJ1-4; no reliable D call. Germline lookup yields CDR1 LNHDA and CDR2 SQIVND (reference sequence). Trimming took off 6 bases at V and 4 bases at J, with 15 bases between the two ends. The CDR3 loop spans 15 amino acids. The CDR3 spells CASRDSFRVNEKLFF. CDR3 nucleotides: TGTGCCAGTAGGGACTCTTTCCGCGTTAATGAAAAACTGTTTTTT.

The J gene is TRBJ2-5, the V gene TRBV6-1, with 9 bases fitting TRBD2. The CDR3 has 15 amino acids. Germline loops: CDR1 MNHNS, CDR2 SASEGT. Trimming took 2 bases from V and 8 from J; bases not matched to a gene: 9. CDR3 sequence (DNA): TGTGCCAGCAGTGAAACGGGCGGGAGGGGCAAAACCCAGTACTTC. It encodes CASSETGGRGKTQYF.

This clone came up a few times. The chain is built from TRBV19 and TRBJ2-7; D is undetermined. In germline, CDR1 is LNHDA, CDR2 SQIVND (reference sequence). CDR3 length: 15 amino acids. Trimming shortened V by 5 bases and J by 4 bases, and 18 bases separated the two germline ends. The CDR3 DNA reads TGTGCCAGTAGTTTTGTCCAAGGAGAGACTTACGAGCAGTACTTC. Amino acids: CASSFVQGETYEQYF.

This chain connects TRBV5-1 to TRBJ2-4; D may be TRBD1 (6 bases). Trimming pared 4 bases from V and 5 bases from J, leaving 13 bases between. Germline lookup yields CDR1 SGHRS and CDR2 YFSETQ. The CDR3 loop spans 14 amino acids. The CDR3: CASSPTGTENIQYF. The CDR3 bases are TGCGCCAGCAGCCCAACAGGGACGGAAAACATTCAGTACTTC.

V is TRBV6-2 or TRBV6-3 and J is TRBJ2-7, with TRBD2 matching 7 bases. The V gene's germline CDR1 is MNHEY and CDR2 SVGEGT. V lost 6 bases to trimming and J lost 4 bases; unmatched junction nucleotides: 9. This CDR3 is 14 amino acids long. CDR3 protein: CASSPGGSKYEQYF. CDR3 nucleotide sequence: TGTGCCAGCAGCCCCGGCGGGAGTAAATACGAGCAGTACTTC.

The V and J genes are TRBV29-1 and TRBJ1-2; no reliable D call. The V gene's germline CDR1 is SQVTM and CDR2 ANQGSEA. The CDR3 totals 11 residues. The ends were cut back, 7 bases at V and 3 bases at J, with 9 bases in the middle. In DNA, the CDR3 is TGCAGCGCGGTCGGGGACTATGGCTACACCTTC. Its translation is CSAVGDYGYTF. Variable domain in full (rest from reference TRBV29-1 and TRBJ1-2): SAVISQKPSRDICQRGTSLTIQCQVDSQVTMMFWYRQQPGQSLTLIATANQGSEATYESGFVIDKFPISRPNLTFSTLTVSNMSPEDSSIYLCSAVGDYGYTFGSGTRLTVV.

The chain is built from TRBV7-2 and TRBJ2-3; TRBD2 agrees at 7 bases. Germline V CDR1 and CDR2: SGHTA, FQGNSA. Trimming at V came to 2 bases and at J to 2 bases, leaving 10 bases not matched to a gene. This CDR3 region has 17 residues. The CDR3 here is CASSLSSGAHYTDTQYF. CDR3 DNA: TGTGCCAGCAGCTTATCGAGCGGGGCCCATTACACAGATACGCAGTATTTT.

The rearrangement links TRBV7-9 to TRBJ1-2; D is unclear. CDR3 length: 15 residues. The V end lost 4 bases, the J end lost 0 bases, and 12 bases lay between the germline ends. CDR1 SEHNR and CDR2 FQNEAQ come from the germline V gene (reference sequence). CDR3 protein: CASSSQRSANYGYTF. CDR3 nucleotide sequence: TGTGCCAGCAGCTCACAGCGGTCTGCTAACTATGGCTACACCTTC.

The chain recombines TRBV6-5 with TRBJ1-1; TRBD1 aligns across 7 bases. Germline lookup yields CDR1 MNHEY and CDR2 SVGAGI. The CDR3 is made up of 14 amino acids. The V and J ends lost 5 bases and 1 base, in that order; junction bases with no gene match: 4. Here the CDR3 reads CASSKNRGNTEAFF. The CDR3 bases are TGTGCCAGCAGTAAAAACAGGGGGAACACTGAAGCTTTCTTT.

In this sample, this clone turned up a few times. V is TRBV5-5 and J is TRBJ1-2; D possibly corresponds to TRBD1 (6 bases). The V gene's germline CDR1 is SGHKS and CDR2 YYEKEE (reference sequence). V dropped 2 bases and J dropped 8 bases, with 10 bases sitting between them. CDR3 length: 12 amino acids. The CDR3 reads CASSFSGAGYTF. CDR3 DNA: TGTGCCAGCAGCTTTTCAGGGGCCGGCTACACCTTC.

To note about this clone: In the same sample, other DNA sequences code for this CDR3. The chain combines TRBV25-1 with TRBJ2-5; 8 bases match TRBD2. The CDR3 is 12 amino acids. Per germline, CDR1 MGHDK and CDR2 SYGVNS. The V gene end was trimmed by 8 bases and the J gene end by 5 bases; junction bases not matched to a gene: 4. CDR3 protein: CASGRGGETQYF. The CDR3 nucleotides read TGTGCCAGCGGACGCGGGGGGGAGACCCAGTACTTC. Together with reference TRBV25-1 and TRBJ2-5, the CDR3 gives the full variable domain: EADIYQTPRYLVIGTGKKITLECSQTMGHDKMYWYQQDPGMELHLIHYSYGVNSTEKGDLSSESTVSRIRTEHFPLTLESARPSHTSQYLCASGRGGETQYFGPGTRLLVL.

The genes are TRBV27 and TRBJ2-7; 11 positions match TRBD2. Germline CDR1 reads MNHEY; CDR2 reads SMNVEV (reference sequence). V shed 1 base, J shed 3 bases, and the junction held 2 bases outside the gene matches. This CDR3 is 15 amino acids long. The CDR3 bases are TGTGCCAGCAGTTTATATCTAGCGGGAGGCTACGAGCAGTACTTC. Translated, it gives CASSLYLAGGYEQYF.

The gene calls are TRBV28 and TRBJ2-1; tentative D call: TRBD1 (5 bases). The CDR3 length is 14 residues. Per the germline V gene, CDR1 is MDHEN and CDR2 is SYDVKM. Between the trimmed V and J ends, which lost 2 bases and 8 bases, there was a span of 13 bases. CDR3 bases: TGTGCCAGCAGTTTACTTCAGGGTTCCTATGAGCAGTTCTTC. As protein: CASSLLQGSYEQFF.

The rearrangement uses TRBV27 and TRBJ1-1; 12 nucleotides match TRBD1. V dropped 6 bases and J dropped 4; count of bases not matched to a gene: 6. Germline assignment: CDR1 MNHEY and CDR2 SMNVEV (reference sequence). CDR3 size: 15 residues. CDR3 bases: TGTGCCAGCAGGGGACAGGGGGCGCGAGGCACTGAAGCTTTCTTT. Amino acid sequence: CASRGQGARGTEAFF.

This chain connects TRBV7-9 to TRBJ1-2; D may be TRBD1 (6 bases). V shed 0 bases and J shed 2 bases, with 10 bases lying between them. Germline V gives CDR1 SEHNR, CDR2 FQNEAQ (reference sequence). CDR3 size: 15 residues. In DNA, the CDR3 is TGTGCCAGCAGCTTAGCGCTGACAGGAAACTATGGCTACACCTTC. Protein product: CASSLALTGNYGYTF.

A single count supports this clone. V is TRBV10-3 and J is TRBJ2-2; no clear D. Germline V CDR1 and CDR2: ENHRY, SYGVKD. The CDR3 sequence is 14 residues long. V lost 4 bases and J 3 bases, leaving 9 bases between the germline ends. The CDR3 region is CAISGFTDTGELFF. As DNA, the CDR3 is TGTGCCATCAGTGGCTTTACAGACACCGGGGAGCTGTTTTTT.